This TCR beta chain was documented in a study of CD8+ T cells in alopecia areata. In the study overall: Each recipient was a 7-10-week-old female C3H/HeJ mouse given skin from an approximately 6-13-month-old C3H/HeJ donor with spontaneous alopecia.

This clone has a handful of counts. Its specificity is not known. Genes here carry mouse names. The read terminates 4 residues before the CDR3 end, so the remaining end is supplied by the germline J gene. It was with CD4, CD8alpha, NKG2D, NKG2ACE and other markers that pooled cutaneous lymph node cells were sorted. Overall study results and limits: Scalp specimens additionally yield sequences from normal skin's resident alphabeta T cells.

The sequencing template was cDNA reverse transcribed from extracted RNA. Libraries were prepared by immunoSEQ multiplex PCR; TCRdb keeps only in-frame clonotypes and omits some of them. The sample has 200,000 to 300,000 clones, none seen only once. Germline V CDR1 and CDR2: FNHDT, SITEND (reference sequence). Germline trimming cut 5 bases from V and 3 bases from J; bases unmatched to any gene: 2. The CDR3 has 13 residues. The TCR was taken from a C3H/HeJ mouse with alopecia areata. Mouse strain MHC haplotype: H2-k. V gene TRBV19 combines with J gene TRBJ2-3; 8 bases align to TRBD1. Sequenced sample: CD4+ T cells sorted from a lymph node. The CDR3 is CASRDRAAETLYF. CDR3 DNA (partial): TGTGCCAGCAGGGACAGGGCGGCAGAA.